This T cell receptor (beta chain) was captured by sequencing in a study of cytomegalovirus exposure and HLA in healthy donors. PCR employed 60 Vbeta and 13 Jbeta primers. Sequencing used immunoSEQ multiplex PCR; TCRdb keeps in-frame clones, though not all of them. The sample shows 120,000 or so clones, roughly 70% of them seen only once. Details on this clone: Its matching antigen is unknown.

Study-level results: Productive status was seen about 87% or about 30% of the time for most TCR beta V segments in an earlier analysis.

Germline values: CDR1 SGHNT, CDR2 YYREEE (reference sequence). The ends lost 6 bases at V and 3 bases at J; junction bases unmatched: 7. The CDR3 totals 15 residues. The J gene is TRBJ1-1, the V gene TRBV5-4; 11 bases fit TRBD1. The TCR originated in a man younger than 40 in good health and CMV-seronegative. The sequencing input was PBMCs. The CDR3 region is CASTPGTGGDTEAFF. The CDR3, as DNA: TGTGCCAGCACCCCGGGGACAGGGGGAGACACTGAAGCTTTCTTT.